The entry that follows covers one T cell receptor (beta chain) sequence. Source study methods: From reference gene primer amplification, estimates of nucleated cell counts were derived. Assay: immunoSEQ multiplex PCR; the TCRdb copy retains only in-frame clones and omits some. Clone size and the V and J calls come from that table; the DNA yielded D and trimming. The sample lists under 200,000 clones, roughly 78% occurring once. V shed 4 bases and J shed 4 bases, with 13 bases lying between them. The CDR3 is 13 amino acids. The germline CDR1 and CDR2 sequences are SQVTM and ANQGSEA. This sample is part of a study of blood T cell repertoires in COVID-19. About the study: Collection of acute and convalescent COVID-19 samples took place in the United States, Italy and Spain. The analysed material was cDNA or gDNA that came from T cells, B-cell-depleted T cells, or PBMCs.

This receptor was taken from an older man with active or convalescent COVID-19. The sample taken for sequencing was peripheral blood. This rearrangement joins TRBV29-1 to TRBJ1-2, with a weak D call TRBD1 (6 bases). CDR3 region: CSVGGGQLYGYTF. CDR3 bases: TGCAGCGTTGGAGGAGGACAGCTCTATGGCTACACCTTC.